This T cell receptor (beta chain) was observed in a study of PD-1 blockade in mismatch repair-deficient tumors. Sequenced by immunoSEQ multiplex PCR; TCRdb stores in-frame clones only, minus some. The sample includes tens of thousands of clones, around 80% seen only once; the top ten take 20% to 25%. Germline V gene data show CDR1 as SGHDN and CDR2 as FVKESK. This CDR3 is built from 16 residues. With 0 bases clipped from V and 4 bases from J, the junction kept 6 bases outside the gene matches. The starting material was peripheral blood, obtained 12 weeks after starting pembrolizumab. The TCR originated in an adult with mismatch repair-deficient cancer. The chain recombines TRBV14 with TRBJ1-2; 9 positions match TRBD1. The CDR3, as DNA: TGTGCCAGCAGCCAAGATGGGGACAGGGATACCTATGGCTACACCTTC. This sequence encodes CASSQDGDRDTYGYTF.